The entry below gives a single T cell receptor beta chain sequence along with its context. The antigen is undetermined. CDR1 and CDR2 from the germline V gene are SGHTA and FQGNSA. Trimming took 5 bases from V and 6 from J; bases not matched to a gene: 9. The CDR3 has 15 residues. The data belong to a study of T-cell memory formation after mild COVID-19. In the study overall: The study found TCR clusters largely donor specific. Study-level results: Pre-infection memory already had some responding clones, implying cross-reactive memory joined.

The TCR alpha and TCR beta cDNA libraries, bearing sample barcodes and UMIs, were generated by 5'RACE using constant-segment primers. MiXCR, applied by TCRdb to the 5' RACE reads, yields one record per CDR3 protein. The repertoire holds approximately 150,000 distinct CDR3 sequences, with roughly 6.2% as singletons. The V call is TRBV7-2, the J call TRBJ2-7; 11 positions agree with TRBD2. Sequences were obtained from PBMCs or a T cell subset sorted from them (not recorded which). The sequence was collected from an adult woman who had mild COVID-19 (a few samples of this study predate the infection). Cell type and time point are not known. As DNA, the CDR3 is TGTGCCAGCAGCCCCAGTAGCGGGGGGGCGTCCGAGCAGTACTTC. It specifies CASSPSSGGASEQYF.